The 2 T cell receptor beta chains reported below all come from one sample, sequenced in a study of regulatory T cells in long-lasting Graves disease. HTBI primers from iRepertoire and Arm-PCR of CDR3 regions yielded the TCR beta libraries. From the multiplex PCR reads, TCRdb called clonotypes with MiXCR, one entry per CDR3 protein. The table lists 360,000 or so distinct CDR3 sequences, 23% of them singletons. Specified time point: persistent/refractory GD, antithyroid drugs over 5 years with positive TRAb. Following extraction of RNA from PBMCs, that RNA was used to make the TCR library. The sequencing here drew on peripheral blood mononuclear cells (PBMCs), taken when the disease was refractory, from a patient treated with antithyroid drugs. All receptors come from a woman between 40 and 50 years old with Graves disease.

V usage is TRBV11-3 and J usage is TRBJ2-7; D perhaps matches TRBD2 (5 bases). The CDR3 loop spans 13 amino acids. V was trimmed by 4 bases and J by 3 bases, leaving 10 bases between them. Germline CDR1 is SGHNT and CDR2 is YENEEA. In nucleotides, the CDR3 is TGTGCCAGCAGCTCCCGGGATGACTACGAGCAGTACTTC. Its translation is CASSSRDDYEQYF. Variable domain in full (rest from reference TRBV11-3 and TRBJ2-7): EAGVVQSPRYKIIEKKQPVAFWCNPISGHNTLYWYLQNLGQGPELLIRYENEEAVDDSQLPKDRFSAERLKGVDSTLKIQPAELGDSAVYLCASSSRDDYEQYFGPGTRLTVT.

J is TRBJ2-1 and V is TRBV5-1; TRBD2 matches 8 bases. The CDR3 runs to 16 residues. Germline V lookup: CDR1 SGHRS, CDR2 YFSETQ. The V gene end was trimmed by 0 bases and the J gene end by 3 bases; junction bases not matched to a gene: 5. The CDR3 protein is CASSLGGTRGYNEQFF. The CDR3 nucleotides read TGCGCCAGCAGCTTGGGTGGGACTAGGGGCTACAATGAGCAGTTCTTC.